Reported below is one T cell receptor beta chain. The data were taken from a study of blood T cell repertoires in COVID-19. Study information: Samples of COVID-19 (acute and convalescent) were obtained from the United States, Italy and Spain. In each case, the material was cDNA or gDNA derived from T cells, B-cell-depleted T cells, or PBMCs.

Original data processing: Nucleated cell counts were estimated from reference gene primer amplification. Clones were sequenced by immunoSEQ multiplex PCR, and TCRdb holds only the in-frame ones, with some missing. D and trimming come from the DNA, and the V and J calls and clone size come from that table. This sample has around 250,000 clones, with 88% found just once. This CDR3 has 15 residues. V gave up 6 bases and J gave up 5 bases, with 17 bases separating them. The germline V gene has CDR1 MDHEN and CDR2 SYDVKM. This TCR was recovered from a human donor in a cohort sampled during active COVID-19. The chain carries TRBV28 and TRBJ1-5; the D gene is possibly TRBD1 (6 bases). The sample consisted of peripheral blood. CDR3 region: CASRAEGVVYQPQHF. Written as DNA, the CDR3 is TGTGCCAGCAGGGCCGAGGGGGTAGTGTATCAGCCCCAGCATTTT. Complete variable domain (other parts from reference TRBV28 and TRBJ1-5): DVKVTQSSRYLVKRTGEKVFLECVQDMDHENMFWYRQDPGLGLRLIYFSYDVKMKEKGDIPEGYSVSREKKERFSLILESASTNQTSMYLCASRAEGVVYQPQHFGDGTRLSIL.